This T cell receptor (beta chain) was found in a study of blood T cell repertoires in COVID-19. Study-wide background: Whether acute or convalescent, the COVID-19 samples came from the United States, Italy and Spain.

The protocol was immunoSEQ multiplex PCR, while the TCRdb copy is restricted to in-frame clones and leaves out a portion. The sample includes around 160,000 clones, roughly 83% seen only once; the top ten take 10% to 15%. Participant ages covered about 18 to 100 years across around 22 US areas. CDR1 SGHNT and CDR2 YYREEE come from the germline V gene (reference sequence). CDR3 length: 15 amino acids. V lost 4 bases to trimming and J lost 3 bases, with 17 bases between them. The sequence was collected from a woman aged 60-70 years who had recovered from COVID-19. This chain connects TRBV5-4 to TRBJ2-7; TRBD2 is a possible D gene (6 bases). The sample taken for sequencing was PBMCs or T cells enriched from blood (not recorded which). This CDR3 reads CASSHRPVTSYEQYF. The DNA of the CDR3 is TGTGCCAGCAGCCACCGGCCCGTGACTAGCTACGAGCAGTACTTC.